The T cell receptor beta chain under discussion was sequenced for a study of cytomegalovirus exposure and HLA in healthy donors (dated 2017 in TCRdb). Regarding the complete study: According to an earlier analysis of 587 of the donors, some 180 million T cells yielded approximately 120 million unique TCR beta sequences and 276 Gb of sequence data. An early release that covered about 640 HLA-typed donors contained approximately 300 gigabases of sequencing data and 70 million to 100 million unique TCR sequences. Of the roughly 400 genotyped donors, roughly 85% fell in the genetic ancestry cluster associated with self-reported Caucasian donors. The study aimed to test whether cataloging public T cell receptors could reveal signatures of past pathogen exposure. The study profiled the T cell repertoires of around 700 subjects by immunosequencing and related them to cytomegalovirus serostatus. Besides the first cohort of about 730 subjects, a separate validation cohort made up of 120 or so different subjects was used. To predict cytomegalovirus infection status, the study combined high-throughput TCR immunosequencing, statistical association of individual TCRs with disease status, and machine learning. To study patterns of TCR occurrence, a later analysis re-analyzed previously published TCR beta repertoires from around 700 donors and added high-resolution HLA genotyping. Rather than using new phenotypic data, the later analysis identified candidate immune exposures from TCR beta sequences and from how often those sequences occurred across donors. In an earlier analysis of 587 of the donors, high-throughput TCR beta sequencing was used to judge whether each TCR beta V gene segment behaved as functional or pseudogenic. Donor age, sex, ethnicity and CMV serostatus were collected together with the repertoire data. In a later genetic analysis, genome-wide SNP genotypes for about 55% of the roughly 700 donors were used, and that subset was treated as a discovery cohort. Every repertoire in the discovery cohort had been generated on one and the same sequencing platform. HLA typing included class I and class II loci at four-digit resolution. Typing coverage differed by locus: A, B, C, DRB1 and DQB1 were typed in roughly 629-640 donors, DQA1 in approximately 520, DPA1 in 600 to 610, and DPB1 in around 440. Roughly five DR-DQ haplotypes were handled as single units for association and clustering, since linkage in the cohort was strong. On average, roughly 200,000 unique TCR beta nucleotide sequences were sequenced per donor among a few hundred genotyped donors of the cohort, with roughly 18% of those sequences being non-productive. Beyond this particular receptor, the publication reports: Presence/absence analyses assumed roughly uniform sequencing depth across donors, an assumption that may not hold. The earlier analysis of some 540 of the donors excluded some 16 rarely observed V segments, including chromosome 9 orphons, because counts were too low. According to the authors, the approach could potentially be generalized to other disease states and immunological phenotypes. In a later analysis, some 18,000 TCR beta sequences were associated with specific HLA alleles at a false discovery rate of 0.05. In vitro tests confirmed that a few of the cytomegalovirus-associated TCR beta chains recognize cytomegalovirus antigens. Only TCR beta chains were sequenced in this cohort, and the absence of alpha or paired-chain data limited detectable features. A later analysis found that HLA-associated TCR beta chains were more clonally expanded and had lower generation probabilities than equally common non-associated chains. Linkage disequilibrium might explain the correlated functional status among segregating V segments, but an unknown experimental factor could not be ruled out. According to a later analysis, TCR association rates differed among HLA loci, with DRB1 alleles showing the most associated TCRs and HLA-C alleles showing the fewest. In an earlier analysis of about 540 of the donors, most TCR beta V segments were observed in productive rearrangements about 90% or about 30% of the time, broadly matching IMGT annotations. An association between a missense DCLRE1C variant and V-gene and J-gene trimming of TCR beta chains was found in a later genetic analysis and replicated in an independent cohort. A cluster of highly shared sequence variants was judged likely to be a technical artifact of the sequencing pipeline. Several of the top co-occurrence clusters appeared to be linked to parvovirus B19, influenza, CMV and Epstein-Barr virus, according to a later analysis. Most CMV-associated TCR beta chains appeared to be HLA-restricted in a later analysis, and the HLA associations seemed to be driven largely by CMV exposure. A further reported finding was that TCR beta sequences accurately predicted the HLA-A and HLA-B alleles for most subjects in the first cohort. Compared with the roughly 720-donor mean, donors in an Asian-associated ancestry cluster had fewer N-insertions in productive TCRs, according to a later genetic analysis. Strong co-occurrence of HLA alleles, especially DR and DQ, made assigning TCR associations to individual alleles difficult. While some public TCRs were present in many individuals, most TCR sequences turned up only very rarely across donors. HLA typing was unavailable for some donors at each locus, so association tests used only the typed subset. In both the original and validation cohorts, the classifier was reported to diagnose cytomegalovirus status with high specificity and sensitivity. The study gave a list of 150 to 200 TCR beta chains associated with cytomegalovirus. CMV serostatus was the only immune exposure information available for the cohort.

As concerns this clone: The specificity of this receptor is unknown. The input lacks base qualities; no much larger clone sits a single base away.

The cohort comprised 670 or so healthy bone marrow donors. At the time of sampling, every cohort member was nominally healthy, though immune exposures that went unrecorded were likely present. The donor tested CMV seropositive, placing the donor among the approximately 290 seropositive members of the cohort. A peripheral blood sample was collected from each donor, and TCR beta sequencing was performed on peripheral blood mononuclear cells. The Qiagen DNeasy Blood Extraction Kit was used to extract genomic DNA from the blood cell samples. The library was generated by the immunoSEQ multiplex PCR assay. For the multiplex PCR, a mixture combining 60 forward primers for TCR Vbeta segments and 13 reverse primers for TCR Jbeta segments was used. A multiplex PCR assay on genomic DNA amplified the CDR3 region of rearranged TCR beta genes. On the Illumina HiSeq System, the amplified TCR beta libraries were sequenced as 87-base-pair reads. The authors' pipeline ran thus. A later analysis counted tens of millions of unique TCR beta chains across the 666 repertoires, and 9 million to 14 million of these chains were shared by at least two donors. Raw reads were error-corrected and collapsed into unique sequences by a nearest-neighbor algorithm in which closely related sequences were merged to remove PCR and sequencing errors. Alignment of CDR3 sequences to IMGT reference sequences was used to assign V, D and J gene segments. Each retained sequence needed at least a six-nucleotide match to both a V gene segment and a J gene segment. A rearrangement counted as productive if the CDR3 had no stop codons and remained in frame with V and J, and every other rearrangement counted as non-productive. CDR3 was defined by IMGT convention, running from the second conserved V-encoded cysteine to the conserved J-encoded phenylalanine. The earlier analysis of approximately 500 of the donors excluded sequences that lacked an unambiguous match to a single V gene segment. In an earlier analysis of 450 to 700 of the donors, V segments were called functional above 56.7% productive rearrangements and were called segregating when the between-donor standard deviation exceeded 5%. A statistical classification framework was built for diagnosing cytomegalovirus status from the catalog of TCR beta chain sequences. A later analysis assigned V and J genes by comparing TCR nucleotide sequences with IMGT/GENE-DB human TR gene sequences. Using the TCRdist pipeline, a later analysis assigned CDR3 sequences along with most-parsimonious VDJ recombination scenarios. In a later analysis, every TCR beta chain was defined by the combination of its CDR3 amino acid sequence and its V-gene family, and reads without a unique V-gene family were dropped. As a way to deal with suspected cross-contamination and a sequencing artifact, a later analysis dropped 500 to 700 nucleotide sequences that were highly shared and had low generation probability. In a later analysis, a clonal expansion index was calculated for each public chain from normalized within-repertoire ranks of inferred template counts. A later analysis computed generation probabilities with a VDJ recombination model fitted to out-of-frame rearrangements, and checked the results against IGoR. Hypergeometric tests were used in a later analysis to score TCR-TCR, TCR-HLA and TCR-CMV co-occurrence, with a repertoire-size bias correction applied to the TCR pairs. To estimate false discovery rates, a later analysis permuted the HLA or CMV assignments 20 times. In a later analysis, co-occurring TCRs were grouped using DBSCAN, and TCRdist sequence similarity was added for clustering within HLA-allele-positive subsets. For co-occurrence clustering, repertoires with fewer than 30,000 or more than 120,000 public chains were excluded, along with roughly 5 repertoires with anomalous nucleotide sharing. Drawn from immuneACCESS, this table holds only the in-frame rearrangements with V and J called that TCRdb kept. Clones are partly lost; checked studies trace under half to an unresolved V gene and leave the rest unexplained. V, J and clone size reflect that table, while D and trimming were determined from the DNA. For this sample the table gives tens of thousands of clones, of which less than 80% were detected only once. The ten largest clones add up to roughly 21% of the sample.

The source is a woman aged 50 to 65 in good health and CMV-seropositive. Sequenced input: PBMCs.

The DNA sequence reads TGCGCCAGCAGTCCCCGTTGGGACAGGGACTCTGGAAACACCATATATTTT. Its product reads: CASSPRWDRDSGNTIYF. The chain couples TRBV10-2 to TRBJ1-3; 9 middle bases align to TRBD1. CDR1 WSHSY and CDR2 SAAADI were looked up in the germline V gene. From cysteine to phenylalanine, the CDR3 is 17 amino acids long. CDR3 DNA is the only sequence kept; it has 51 bases, read in frame from the first base. Trimming accounts for 5 bases at V and 0 bases at J, while the number of junction bases matched to no gene is 8.